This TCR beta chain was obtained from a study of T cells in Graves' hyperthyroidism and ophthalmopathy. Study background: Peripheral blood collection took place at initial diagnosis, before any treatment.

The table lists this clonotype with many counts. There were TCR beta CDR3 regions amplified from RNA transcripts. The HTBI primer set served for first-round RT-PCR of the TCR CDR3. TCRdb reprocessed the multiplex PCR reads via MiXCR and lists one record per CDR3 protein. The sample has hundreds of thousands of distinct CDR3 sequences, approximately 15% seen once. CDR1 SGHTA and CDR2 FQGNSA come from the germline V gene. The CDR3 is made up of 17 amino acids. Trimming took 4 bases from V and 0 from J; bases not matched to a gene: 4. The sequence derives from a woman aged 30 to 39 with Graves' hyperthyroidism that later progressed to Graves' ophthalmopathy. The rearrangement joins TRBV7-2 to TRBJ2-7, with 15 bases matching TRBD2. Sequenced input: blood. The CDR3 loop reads CASSWTSGRVSSYEQYF. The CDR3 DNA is TGTGCCAGCAGCTGGACTAGCGGGAGGGTAAGCTCCTACGAGCAGTACTTC.